The clone carrying this TCR beta chain has just a few counts. Its antigen is still unknown. This sample is drawn from a study of T cell repertoires in cytomegalovirus infection. TCRdb passed the reads through MiXCR, listing each CDR3 protein once. Of roughly 110,000 distinct CDR3 sequences listed, around 31% were seen once; the top ten hold around 41%. Germline loops: CDR1 DFQATT, CDR2 SNEGSKA (reference sequence). The CDR3 extends over 12 amino acids. Unmatched junction bases numbered 4, after V lost 3 bases and J lost 6 bases. The specimen comprised CD8+ T cells from cultured PBMCs, sampled from culture after CMV antigen stimulation. This sequence joins TRBV20-1 and TRBJ1-1, with 7 bases lining up with TRBD1. This TCR was recovered from a human donor in good health (CMV status not recorded). Some clones in this sample may be carry-over from other donors' samples. The CDR3 DNA follows: TGCAGTGCTAGCCCAACAGGGGCTGAAGCTTTCTTT. It is translated as CSASPTGAEAFF.